These T cell receptor beta chains were read from a single sample in a study of human T cells and chemical hapten exposure. TCRdb recomputed calls from the RACE reads with MiXCR, one row per CDR3 protein. The table lists some 360,000 distinct CDR3 sequences, less than 6.5% of them singletons. The sample in question was whole blood, obtained in connection with sensitization to the hapten diphenylcyclopropenone (DPC). The receptor source for this set is a woman between 50 and 59 years old with alopecia areata. Some clones in this sample may be carry-over from other donors' samples. The CDR3 runs from the conserved cysteine through the conserved F or W. The D gene is left open where the match is weak. Expanded clones are given a class, and other clones once, few, many or no size at all.

size: many; D: .; V: TRBV7-9; J: TRBJ2-5; CDR3: CASSLHSQETQYF; DNA: TGTGCCAGCAGCTTACACAGCCAAGAGACCCAGTACTTC
size: few; D: .; V: TRBV19; J: TRBJ2-1; CDR3: CASSSSLGSYNEQFF; DNA: TGTGCCAGCTCATCTTCCCTCGGCTCCTACAATGAGCAGTTCTTC
size: .; D: .; V: TRBV11-2; J: TRBJ2-2; CDR3: CASSPAYPELFF; DNA: TGTGCCAGCAGCCCCGCATACCCGGAGCTGTTTTTT
size: many; D: .; V: TRBV12-3/TRBV12-4; J: TRBJ2-1; CDR3: CASSFSNYNEQFF; DNA: TGTGCCAGCAGTTTTTCTAACTACAATGAGCAGTTCTTC
size: many; D: .; V: TRBV3-1; J: TRBJ2-7; CDR3: CASSQAGLYEQYF; DNA: TGTGCCAGCAGCCAAGCCGGCCTCTACGAGCAGTACTTC
size: many; D: TRBD2; V: TRBV12-3/TRBV12-4; J: TRBJ2-7; CDR3: CASRVAGEYEQYF; DNA: TGTGCCAGCAGAGTAGCGGGAGAGTACGAGCAGTACTTC
size: .; D: .; V: TRBV2; J: TRBJ2-1; CDR3: CASSGGRGGEQFF; DNA: TGTGCCAGCAGTGGGGGCAGGGGAGGAGAGCAGTTCTTC
size: few; D: TRBD1; V: TRBV3-1; J: TRBJ1-3; CDR3: CASSLGQGNSGNTIYF; DNA: TGTGCCAGCAGCCTCGGACAGGGAAACTCTGGAAACACCATATATTTT
size: few; D: .; V: TRBV6-1; J: TRBJ1-5; CDR3: CASSDMGNQPQHF; DNA: TGTGCCAGCAGTGATATGGGGAATCAGCCCCAGCATTTT
size: few; D: TRBD1; V: TRBV20-1; J: TRBJ1-1; CDR3: CSPGQVNTEAFF; DNA: TGCAGTCCGGGACAGGTGAACACTGAAGCTTTCTTT
size: few; D: TRBD1; V: TRBV20-1; J: TRBJ1-2; CDR3: CSAARTGSLYGYTF; DNA: TGCAGTGCCGCCCGGACAGGCTCGCTCTATGGCTACACCTTC
size: many; D: .; V: TRBV2; J: TRBJ1-1; CDR3: CASSGWLNTEAFF; DNA: TGTGCCAGCAGTGGGTGGCTGAACACTGAAGCTTTCTTT